The 17 T cell receptor beta chains listed next were all sequenced from one sample in a study of blood T cell repertoires in COVID-19. Sequenced by immunoSEQ multiplex PCR; TCRdb stores in-frame clones only, minus some. The sample lists about 670,000 clones, 90% occurring once. The material sequenced was peripheral blood. The receptors were sampled from a young woman with acute or convalescent COVID-19.

For this clone: Different DNA sequences within this sample yield the same CDR3. The chain employs TRBV9 and TRBJ2-7; D is possibly TRBD2 (6 bases). Trimming cost V 0 bases and J 1 base, with 8 bases left between them. CDR1 and CDR2 (germline): SGDLS, YYNGEE. This CDR3 has 14 residues. The CDR3 here is CASSVAAGSYEQYF. DNA of the CDR3: TGTGCCAGCAGCGTAGCGGCGGGGTCCTACGAGCAGTACTTC.

The chain combines TRBV2 with TRBJ2-1, with D unresolved. In germline, CDR1 is SNHLY, CDR2 FYNNEI. This CDR3 spans 15 amino acids. V was trimmed by 6 bases and J by 0 bases, leaving 12 bases between them. In DNA, the CDR3 is TGTGCCAGCAGCACCCAGACTGTCTCCTACAATGAGCAGTTCTTC. The encoded protein is CASSTQTVSYNEQFF. Variable domain in full (rest from reference TRBV2 and TRBJ2-1): EPEVTQTPSHQVTQMGQEVILRCVPISNHLYFYWYRQILGQKVEFLVSFYNNEISEKSEIFDDQFSVERPDGSNFTLKIRSTKLEDSAMYFCASSTQTVSYNEQFFGPGTRLTVL.

The chain has TRBV4-1 and TRBJ1-2; the D is unclear. Germline CDR1 is MGHRA and CDR2 is YSYEKL. Between the trimmed V and J ends, which lost 6 bases and 4 bases, there was a span of 18 bases. The CDR3 runs 15 residues. The CDR3 bases are TGCGCCAGCAGGAAACTCTGGGAGGTCGGCTATGGCTACACCTTC. It encodes CASRKLWEVGYGYTF.

V is TRBV6-5 and J is TRBJ2-6, with D possibly being TRBD1 (5 bases). This CDR3 contains 13 residues. Germline V gene lookup returns CDR1 MNHEY and CDR2 SVGAGI. V was cut by 8 bases and J by 2 bases, with 7 bases left in between. This CDR3 reads CASGRAGANVLTF. The CDR3 bases are TGTGCCAGCGGCAGGGCTGGGGCCAACGTCCTGACTTTC.

The chain recombines TRBV2 with TRBJ1-1; TRBD1 might be the D (6 bases). There are 14 residues in the CDR3. The ends were cut back, 4 bases at V and 4 bases at J, with 13 bases in the middle. CDR1 and CDR2 (germline): SNHLY, FYNNEI. DNA of the CDR3: TGTGCCAGCAGTGTCACAGGGAGAAGCACTGAAGCTTTCTTT. As protein: CASSVTGRSTEAFF.

Worth noting for this clone: This CDR3 is also generated by other DNA sequences in the sample. This chain connects TRBV6-5 to TRBJ2-3, with 7 bases fitting TRBD2. The CDR3 runs 14 residues. Germline lookup yields CDR1 MNHEY and CDR2 SVGAGI. The junction had 0 bases not matched to a gene; V was cut back by 2 bases and J by 1 base. The CDR3 coding sequence is TGTGCCAGCAGTTACGGGGGGGGCACAGATACGCAGTATTTT. This codes for CASSYGGGTDTQYF.

The rearrangement uses TRBV10-3 and TRBJ2-2; D gene unclear. Germline assignment: CDR1 ENHRY and CDR2 SYGVKD. Trimming stripped 0 bases from V and 2 bases from J, with 10 bases between. The CDR3 is 16 residues long. CDR3 protein: CAISESEAVNTGELFF. CDR3 sequence (DNA): TGTGCCATCAGTGAGTCCGAGGCAGTAAACACCGGGGAGCTGTTTTTT.

The rearrangement links TRBV19 to TRBJ1-5, with no clear D. The CDR3 totals 14 residues. The V gene lost 5 bases and the J gene lost 0 bases, with 8 bases spanning the gap. Germline CDR1 reads LNHDA; CDR2 reads SQIVND (reference sequence). For the CDR3, the DNA is TGTGCCAGTAGTGGACTGAATAGCAATCAGCCCCAGCATTTT. It codes for CASSGLNSNQPQHF. The full variable domain, with the rest looked up from reference TRBV19 and TRBJ1-5, is DGGITQSPKYLFRKEGQNVTLSCEQNLNHDAMYWYRQDPGQGLRLIYYSQIVNDFQKGDIAEGYSVSREKKESFPLTVTSAQKNPTAFYLCASSGLNSNQPQHFGDGTRLSIL.

V is TRBV7-2 and J is TRBJ1-1, with TRBD1 matching over 7 bases. CDR1 SGHTA and CDR2 FQGNSA come from the germline V gene. The V gene end was trimmed by 7 bases and the J gene end by 6 bases; junction bases not matched to a gene: 8. The CDR3 runs 13 residues. This CDR3 reads CASTDRVGAEAFF. Here the CDR3 DNA reads TGTGCCAGCACCGACAGGGTTGGAGCTGAAGCTTTCTTT.

The chain has TRBV7-6 and TRBJ2-5, with 10 nucleotides matching TRBD1. The germline gives CDR1 SGHVS, CDR2 FNYEAQ. There are 17 residues in the CDR3. After removal of 1 base from V and 1 base from J, the junction contained 6 bases not matched to a gene. This CDR3 reads CASSLVGTGAFQETQYF. The CDR3 nucleotides are TGTGCCAGCAGCTTAGTAGGGACAGGGGCCTTCCAAGAGACCCAGTACTTC.

The chain links TRBV21-1 to TRBJ2-7; whether TRBD1, the table's D call, matches the DNA was not checked. TRBV21-1 is listed as a pseudogene. The CDR3 is 15 residues long. The CDR3 DNA reads as TGTGCCAGCAGCAACCACAGGGGTTCCTCCTACGAGCAGTACTTC. Amino acids: CASSNHRGSSYEQYF.

V is TRBV12-5 and J is TRBJ2-3, with 11 nucleotides matching TRBD1. The trim removed 5 bases at V and 4 bases at J, leaving 11 bases unmatched. The length of the CDR3 is 17 residues. Germline CDR1 reads LGHNT; CDR2 reads FRNRAP. In nucleotides, the CDR3 is TGTGCTAGTGGTGGACAGGGGGCGATCCCCCCGGCAGATACGCAGTATTTT. It yields the protein CASGGQGAIPPADTQYF.

This chain uses TRBV6-7 with TRBJ1-1; D might be TRBD1 (5 bases). TRBV6-7 qualifies as an ORF whose function is uncertain. The CDR3 runs to 12 residues. V was clipped by 6 bases and J by 8 bases, with 13 bases between them. CDR3 bases: TGTGCCAGCAGGGCCCAGGGCCTCGAAGCTTTCTTT. Amino acid sequence: CASRAQGLEAFF.

With regard to this clone: The same CDR3 arises from other DNA sequences in this sample as well. The chain carries TRBV7-9 and TRBJ2-7; tentative D call: TRBD2 (6 bases). The CDR3 has 13 residues. Germline V gene lookup returns CDR1 SEHNR and CDR2 FQNEAQ (reference sequence). The germline V and J ends were trimmed by 1 base and 7 bases, with 11 bases remaining between them. The CDR3 DNA follows: TGTGCCAGCAGCTTAGATAGTGGGGGGGAGCAGTACTTC. It codes for CASSLDSGGEQYF.

The CDR3 region has the DNA TGCAGCGACCTCCGGGGAGATACGCAGTATTTT. This translates into CSDLRGDTQYF. The chain employs TRBV29-1 and TRBJ2-3; the D gene is possibly TRBD2 (5 bases). V was cut by 7 bases and J by 5 bases, with 10 bases left in between. In germline, CDR1 is SQVTM, CDR2 ANQGSEA. The CDR3 is 11 residues long.

The rearrangement uses TRBV30 and TRBJ1-4; 9 nucleotides agree with TRBD1. This CDR3 has 15 residues. V lost 2 bases and J lost 5; bases outside the gene matches: 6. Germline loops: CDR1 GTSNPN, CDR2 SVGIG (reference sequence). CDR3 amino acids: CAWSTPGQGNEKLFF. The DNA of the CDR3 is TGTGCCTGGAGTACCCCGGGACAGGGAAATGAAAAACTGTTTTTT.

The chain employs TRBV15 and TRBJ1-5; TRBD1 matches at 9 bases. The germline gives CDR1 LNHNV, CDR2 YYDKDF (reference sequence). CDR3 size: 15 residues. The V and J ends lost 5 bases and 4 bases, in that order; junction bases with no gene match: 6. The CDR3 protein is CATSFEDRGNQPQHF. For the CDR3, the DNA is TGTGCCACCAGCTTTGAGGACAGGGGAAATCAGCCCCAGCATTTT.